The rows below give T cell receptor beta chains drawn from one sample of a study of blood T cell repertoires in COVID-19. Sequencing used immunoSEQ multiplex PCR; TCRdb keeps in-frame clones, though not all of them. The data hold some 210,000 clones, with around 90% observed a single time. The sample comprised peripheral blood. These receptors were obtained from a man aged 25-40 years with acute or convalescent COVID-19. The CDR3 runs from the conserved cysteine through the conserved F or W. A D gene is named only where the DNA matches it firmly. Only some rows state a clone size, as once, few, many or a class for expanded clones.

V gene: TRBV28; D gene: TRBD1; clone size: -; CDR3 length: 14; J gene: TRBJ1-1; CDR3 protein: CASSSPGQHTEAFF; CDR3 DNA: TGTGCCAGCAGTTCCCCGGGACAGCACACTGAAGCTTTCTTT
V gene: TRBV21-1; D gene: -; clone size: -; CDR3 length: 8; J gene: TRBJ1-2; CDR3 protein: CASPRIPF; CDR3 DNA: TGTGCCAGCCCCAGGATCCCCTTC
V gene: TRBV27; D gene: TRBD2; clone size: -; CDR3 length: 15; J gene: TRBJ2-3; CDR3 protein: CASSLLAGATDTQYF; CDR3 DNA: TGTGCCAGCAGTTTATTAGCGGGGGCCACAGATACGCAGTATTTT
V gene: TRBV10-1; D gene: TRBD2; clone size: -; CDR3 length: 14; J gene: TRBJ2-3; CDR3 protein: CASSEVRGGDTQYF; CDR3 DNA: TGCGCCAGCAGTGAGGTTAGGGGAGGGGATACGCAGTATTTT
V gene: TRBV5-1; D gene: TRBD2; clone size: once; CDR3 length: 15; J gene: TRBJ2-3; CDR3 protein: CASSFSGYSTDTQYF; CDR3 DNA: TGCGCCAGCAGCTTTAGCGGGTATAGCACAGATACGCAGTATTTT
V gene: TRBV5-4; D gene: TRBD1; clone size: -; CDR3 length: 16; J gene: TRBJ2-2; CDR3 protein: CASSLLTGGFEGELFF; CDR3 DNA: TGTGCCAGCAGCCTGTTGACAGGGGGCTTCGAGGGGGAGCTGTTTTTT
V gene: TRBV2; D gene: -; clone size: -; CDR3 length: 14; J gene: TRBJ2-1; CDR3 protein: CASSDLASYNEQFF; CDR3 DNA: TGTGCCAGCAGTGACTTGGCTTCTTACAATGAGCAGTTCTTC
V gene: TRBV7-9; D gene: -; clone size: -; CDR3 length: 16; J gene: TRBJ1-2; CDR3 protein: CASSPGGTLVYYGYTF; CDR3 DNA: TGTGCCAGCAGCCCAGGCGGGACCCTCGTCTACTATGGCTACACCTTC
V gene: TRBV4-1; D gene: TRBD2; clone size: -; CDR3 length: 16; J gene: TRBJ2-5; CDR3 protein: CASSQAERGAQETQYF; CDR3 DNA: TGCGCCAGCAGCCAAGCCGAGCGGGGGGCACAAGAGACCCAGTACTTC
V gene: TRBV24-1; D gene: -; clone size: -; CDR3 length: 15; J gene: TRBJ1-5; CDR3 protein: CATSDLGPINQPQHF; CDR3 DNA: TGTGCCACCAGTGATTTGGGCCCGATCAATCAGCCCCAGCATTTT
V gene: TRBV27; D gene: TRBD1; clone size: -; CDR3 length: 15; J gene: TRBJ2-1; CDR3 protein: CASRREGASYNEQFF; CDR3 DNA: TGTGCCAGCAGGCGAGAGGGGGCCTCCTACAATGAGCAGTTCTTC
V gene: TRBV7-2; D gene: TRBD2; clone size: -; CDR3 length: 15; J gene: TRBJ2-3; CDR3 protein: CASSPAGGRSDTQYF; CDR3 DNA: TGTGCCAGCAGCCCTGCGGGGGGGAGGTCAGATACGCAGTATTTT
V gene: TRBV28; D gene: TRBD1; clone size: -; CDR3 length: 14; J gene: TRBJ1-1; CDR3 protein: CASSSQGENTEAFF; CDR3 DNA: TGTGCCAGCAGTTCACAGGGGGAGAACACTGAAGCTTTCTTT
V gene: TRBV7-9; D gene: TRBD1; clone size: few; CDR3 length: 14; J gene: TRBJ2-7; CDR3 protein: CASSMQGASYEQYF; CDR3 DNA: TGTGCCAGCAGCATGCAGGGGGCATCCTACGAGCAGTACTTC
V gene: TRBV2; D gene: TRBD1; clone size: -; CDR3 length: 16; J gene: TRBJ1-6; CDR3 protein: CASSDRGVGVGSPLHF; CDR3 DNA: TGTGCCAGCAGTGACAGGGGGGTCGGTGTCGGTTCACCCCTCCACTTT
V gene: TRBV2; D gene: TRBD1; clone size: once; CDR3 length: 13; J gene: TRBJ1-2; CDR3 protein: CASSLDRAYGYTF; CDR3 DNA: TGTGCCAGCAGCCTGGACAGGGCCTATGGCTACACCTTC
V gene: TRBV29-1; D gene: TRBD1; clone size: -; CDR3 length: 14; J gene: TRBJ2-7; CDR3 protein: CSVVSGTGLHEQYF; CDR3 DNA: TGCAGCGTTGTATCCGGGACAGGTCTGCACGAGCAGTACTTC
V gene: TRBV11-2; D gene: -; clone size: -; CDR3 length: 13; J gene: TRBJ2-3; CDR3 protein: CASSKGGTDTQYF; CDR3 DNA: TGTGCCAGCAGCAAGGGGGGGACAGATACGCAGTATTTT
V gene: TRBV7-2; D gene: -; clone size: -; CDR3 length: 13; J gene: TRBJ2-3; CDR3 protein: CASSLVHTDTQYF; CDR3 DNA: TGTGCCAGCAGCTTAGTACACACAGATACGCAGTATTTT
V gene: TRBV5-1; D gene: -; clone size: -; CDR3 length: 14; J gene: TRBJ1-2; CDR3 protein: CASSLSGGVYGYTF; CDR3 DNA: TGCGCCAGCAGCTTGAGTGGGGGCGTGTATGGCTACACCTTC
V gene: TRBV9; D gene: TRBD1; clone size: -; CDR3 length: 15; J gene: TRBJ2-2; CDR3 protein: CASSPTGVGTGELFF; CDR3 DNA: TGTGCCAGCAGCCCCACAGGGGTTGGCACCGGGGAGCTGTTTTTT
V gene: TRBV6-1; D gene: TRBD1; clone size: -; CDR3 length: 16; J gene: TRBJ2-2; CDR3 protein: CASSGRGTGHTGELFF; CDR3 DNA: TGTGCCAGCAGTGGACGTGGGACAGGCCACACCGGGGAGCTGTTTTTT
V gene: TRBV7-3; D gene: TRBD2; clone size: -; CDR3 length: 17; J gene: TRBJ2-3; CDR3 protein: CASSPTSARGGADTQYF; CDR3 DNA: TGTGCCAGCAGCCCAACGTCGGCGCGCGGGGGGGCAGATACGCAGTATTTT
V gene: TRBV27; D gene: TRBD1; clone size: many; CDR3 length: 16; J gene: TRBJ1-5; CDR3 protein: CASSFRGQVLNQPQHF; CDR3 DNA: TGTGCCAGCAGTTTTAGAGGACAGGTTTTAAATCAGCCCCAGCATTTT
V gene: TRBV5-4; D gene: -; clone size: -; CDR3 length: 11; J gene: TRBJ1-2; CDR3 protein: CASSSREGYTF; CDR3 DNA: TGTGCCAGCAGCTCCAGGGAAGGCTACACCTTC
V gene: TRBV6-5; D gene: TRBD1; clone size: -; CDR3 length: 13; J gene: TRBJ1-2; CDR3 protein: CASRDREVSGYTF; CDR3 DNA: TGTGCCAGCAGGGACAGGGAAGTGAGTGGCTACACCTTC
V gene: TRBV10-3; D gene: TRBD2; clone size: -; CDR3 length: 14; J gene: TRBJ2-7; CDR3 protein: CATRRLEAGGEQYF; CDR3 DNA: TGTGCCACCCGGAGGTTGGAGGCGGGGGGCGAGCAGTACTTC
V gene: TRBV5-5; D gene: TRBD1; clone size: -; CDR3 length: 15; J gene: TRBJ1-4; CDR3 protein: CASSASTGLVEKLFF; CDR3 DNA: TGTGCCAGCAGCGCCTCGACAGGGTTGGTCGAAAAACTGTTTTTT
V gene: TRBV12-3/TRBV12-4; D gene: -; clone size: -; CDR3 length: 13; J gene: TRBJ1-5; CDR3 protein: CASSLKHVQPQHF; CDR3 DNA: TGTGCCAGCAGTTTAAAGCACGTTCAGCCCCAGCATTTT
V gene: TRBV6-5; D gene: TRBD1; clone size: -; CDR3 length: 12; J gene: TRBJ1-1; CDR3 protein: CASQGGVTEAFF; CDR3 DNA: TGTGCCAGCCAGGGGGGTGTCACTGAAGCTTTCTTT
V gene: TRBV30; D gene: -; clone size: -; CDR3 length: 12; J gene: TRBJ1-1; CDR3 protein: CAWDPGRTEAFF; CDR3 DNA: TGTGCCTGGGACCCAGGCCGCACTGAAGCTTTCTTT
V gene: TRBV4-2; D gene: TRBD2; clone size: -; CDR3 length: 15; J gene: TRBJ2-1; CDR3 protein: CASSQRLAGERRQFF; CDR3 DNA: TGTGCCAGCAGCCAAAGACTAGCGGGAGAACGTCGGCAGTTCTTC
V gene: TRBV2; D gene: -; clone size: -; CDR3 length: 14; J gene: TRBJ2-2; CDR3 protein: CASSPTGRTGELFF; CDR3 DNA: TGTGCCAGCAGTCCGACAGGGAGGACCGGGGAGCTGTTTTTT
V gene: TRBV6-6; D gene: TRBD1; clone size: -; CDR3 length: 16; J gene: TRBJ2-4; CDR3 protein: CASSGQGMGAKNIQYF; CDR3 DNA: TGTGCCAGCAGCGGACAGGGGATGGGTGCCAAAAACATTCAGTACTTC
V gene: TRBV4-1; D gene: -; clone size: -; CDR3 length: 14; J gene: TRBJ1-5; CDR3 protein: CASTLSGSNQPQHF; CDR3 DNA: TGCGCCAGCACCCTGTCAGGGAGCAATCAGCCCCAGCATTTT
V gene: TRBV5-6; D gene: -; clone size: -; CDR3 length: 15; J gene: TRBJ1-4; CDR3 protein: CASSSFPHKGEKLFF; CDR3 DNA: TGTGCCAGCAGCTCGTTTCCTCACAAGGGGGAAAAACTGTTTTTT
V gene: TRBV5-4; D gene: -; clone size: -; CDR3 length: 15; J gene: TRBJ2-1; CDR3 protein: CASSLGLALYNEQFF; CDR3 DNA: TGTGCCAGCAGCTTGGGCCTAGCGTTATACAATGAGCAGTTCTTC
V gene: TRBV2; D gene: TRBD2; clone size: -; CDR3 length: 17; J gene: TRBJ2-3; CDR3 protein: CASKTGTSGGGTDTQYF; CDR3 DNA: TGTGCCAGCAAGACCGGGACTAGCGGGGGGGGCACAGATACGCAGTATTTT
V gene: TRBV6-5; D gene: -; clone size: once; CDR3 length: 16; J gene: TRBJ1-6; CDR3 protein: CASSYSASSYNSPLHF; CDR3 DNA: TGTGCCAGCAGTTACTCAGCAAGCTCCTATAATTCACCCCTCCACTTT
V gene: TRBV3-1/TRBV3-2; D gene: -; clone size: -; CDR3 length: 18; J gene: TRBJ1-6; CDR3 protein: CASSQERETGYYNSPLHF; CDR3 DNA: TGTGCCAGCAGCCAAGAAAGGGAGACAGGATACTATAATTCACCCCTCCACTTT
V gene: TRBV5-5; D gene: TRBD1; clone size: -; CDR3 length: 17; J gene: TRBJ1-5; CDR3 protein: CASSLEYRGGSNQPQHF; CDR3 DNA: TGTGCCAGCAGCTTGGAATACAGGGGAGGAAGCAATCAGCCCCAGCATTTT
V gene: TRBV6-6; D gene: TRBD2; clone size: once; CDR3 length: 16; J gene: TRBJ2-2; CDR3 protein: CASSYSGRARTGELFF; CDR3 DNA: TGTGCCAGCAGTTATAGCGGGAGGGCCCGAACCGGGGAGCTGTTTTTT
V gene: TRBV12-5; D gene: -; clone size: -; CDR3 length: 14; J gene: TRBJ1-3; CDR3 protein: CASGQGAPGNTIYF; CDR3 DNA: TGTGCTAGTGGTCAGGGTGCACCAGGAAACACCATATATTTT
V gene: TRBV2; D gene: TRBD1; clone size: -; CDR3 length: 15; J gene: TRBJ1-2; CDR3 protein: CASSVTGGDTYGYTF; CDR3 DNA: TGTGCCAGCAGTGTAACAGGGGGCGATACCTATGGCTACACCTTC
V gene: TRBV3-1/TRBV3-2; D gene: -; clone size: -; CDR3 length: 19; J gene: TRBJ1-6; CDR3 protein: CASSRGGQGLGKYNSPLHF; CDR3 DNA: TGTGCCAGCAGCCGAGGGGGTCAGGGATTGGGGAAATATAATTCACCCCTCCACTTT
V gene: TRBV3-1/TRBV3-2; D gene: -; clone size: -; CDR3 length: 14; J gene: TRBJ2-1; CDR3 protein: CASSLPTYNSEQFF; CDR3 DNA: TGTGCCAGCAGCCTACCGACTTATAACTCTGAGCAGTTCTTC
V gene: TRBV3-1/TRBV3-2; D gene: TRBD1; clone size: -; CDR3 length: 15; J gene: TRBJ2-5; CDR3 protein: CASSPRHRGVETQYF; CDR3 DNA: TGTGCCAGCAGCCCTCGCCACAGGGGGGTAGAGACCCAGTACTTC
V gene: TRBV19; D gene: -; clone size: -; CDR3 length: 15; J gene: TRBJ1-5; CDR3 protein: CASTPLWGGGQPQHF; CDR3 DNA: TGTGCCAGTACCCCCCTGTGGGGGGGCGGTCAGCCCCAGCATTTT
V gene: TRBV7-3; D gene: -; clone size: -; CDR3 length: 15; J gene: TRBJ2-5; CDR3 protein: CASSLTGGEGDTQYF; CDR3 DNA: TGTGCCAGCAGCTTAACGGGCGGCGAGGGGGATACCCAGTACTTC
V gene: TRBV12-5; D gene: -; clone size: -; CDR3 length: 16; J gene: TRBJ1-2; CDR3 protein: CASGLGGPRGGYGYTF; CDR3 DNA: TGTGCTAGTGGTCTTGGGGGACCCCGAGGGGGATATGGCTACACCTTC
V gene: TRBV6-5; D gene: -; clone size: -; CDR3 length: 12; J gene: TRBJ2-7; CDR3 protein: CASSYGGNEQYF; CDR3 DNA: TGTGCCAGCAGTTACGGTGGCAACGAGCAGTACTTC
V gene: TRBV3-1/TRBV3-2; D gene: TRBD2; clone size: -; CDR3 length: 16; J gene: TRBJ2-7; CDR3 protein: CASSRLRTSDSYEQYF; CDR3 DNA: TGTGCCAGCAGCAGACTACGGACTAGCGACTCCTACGAGCAGTACTTC
V gene: TRBV9; D gene: TRBD1; clone size: -; CDR3 length: 14; J gene: TRBJ2-5; CDR3 protein: CASSGPGQGETQYF; CDR3 DNA: TGTGCCAGCAGCGGCCCGGGACAGGGGGAGACCCAGTACTTC
V gene: TRBV6-5; D gene: -; clone size: -; CDR3 length: 15; J gene: TRBJ1-3; CDR3 protein: CASRARSRSGNTIYF; CDR3 DNA: TGTGCCAGCAGGGCCCGCTCCCGCTCTGGAAACACCATATATTTT
V gene: TRBV2; D gene: -; clone size: -; CDR3 length: 16; J gene: TRBJ2-7; CDR3 protein: CASSLRRTGLINEQYF; CDR3 DNA: TGTGCCAGCAGCCTAAGAAGAACAGGGCTCATCAACGAGCAGTACTTC
V gene: TRBV7-6; D gene: -; clone size: -; CDR3 length: 15; J gene: TRBJ2-7; CDR3 protein: CASSSLAGSPLEQYF; CDR3 DNA: TGTGCCAGCAGCTCTTTGGCGGGGAGCCCCCTCGAGCAGTACTTC
V gene: TRBV18; D gene: -; clone size: -; CDR3 length: 15; J gene: TRBJ1-6; CDR3 protein: CASSLLDSFNSPLHF; CDR3 DNA: TGTGCCAGCTCACTATTGGACAGTTTTAATTCACCCCTCCACTTT